Listed below are T cell receptor beta chains from one sample, sequenced in a study of blood T cell repertoires in COVID-19. TCRdb's table, derived via immunoSEQ multiplex PCR, lists solely in-frame clones and lacks some. The data show around 97,000 clones, around four fifths seen once. Sequenced: peripheral blood. Receptors originate from a human donor in a cohort sampled during active COVID-19. The CDR3 runs from the conserved cysteine through the conserved F or W. D genes are given only for firm matches. The size field is filled for only some rows; it gives once, few, many or a size class.

abundance: NA
j_gene: TRBJ2-5
d_gene: NA
v_gene: TRBV3-1/TRBV3-2
CDR3aa: CASSQRRSETQYF

abundance: NA
j_gene: TRBJ1-1
d_gene: NA
v_gene: TRBV4-3
CDR3aa: CASSQDRTGDEAFF

abundance: NA
j_gene: TRBJ1-2
d_gene: NA
v_gene: TRBV7-2
CDR3aa: CASSPRPGVYGYTF

abundance: NA
j_gene: TRBJ1-2
d_gene: TRBD1
v_gene: TRBV12-3/TRBV12-4
CDR3aa: CASSPQGNYGYTF

abundance: NA
j_gene: TRBJ2-5
d_gene: NA
v_gene: TRBV4-1
CDR3aa: CASSQAPGLETQYF

abundance: NA
j_gene: TRBJ1-3
d_gene: NA
v_gene: TRBV2
CDR3aa: CASRGSGWRSGNTIYF

abundance: few
j_gene: TRBJ1-3
d_gene: NA
v_gene: TRBV7-2
CDR3aa: CASSLGAGAGNTIYF

abundance: NA
j_gene: TRBJ2-2
d_gene: TRBD1
v_gene: TRBV24-1
CDR3aa: CATSDTRSGTGVLFF

abundance: NA
j_gene: TRBJ2-5
d_gene: TRBD2
v_gene: TRBV29-1
CDR3aa: CSVERGLAGETQYF

abundance: NA
j_gene: TRBJ2-1
d_gene: TRBD2
v_gene: TRBV11-3
CDR3aa: CASSLSTSAASEQFF

abundance: NA
j_gene: TRBJ1-3
d_gene: NA
v_gene: TRBV6-4
CDR3aa: CASIRTEGNTIYF

abundance: NA
j_gene: TRBJ1-2
d_gene: NA
v_gene: TRBV6-5
CDR3aa: CASSYVSFSSYGYTF

abundance: NA
j_gene: TRBJ1-3
d_gene: TRBD1
v_gene: TRBV5-1
CDR3aa: CASSLDPGGSSGNTIYF

abundance: NA
j_gene: TRBJ2-5
d_gene: NA
v_gene: TRBV20-1
CDR3aa: CSASAYEETQYF

abundance: NA
j_gene: TRBJ2-1
d_gene: TRBD2
v_gene: TRBV5-1
CDR3aa: CASRLLAGGRSYNEQFF

abundance: NA
j_gene: TRBJ2-7
d_gene: NA
v_gene: TRBV5-6
CDR3aa: CASSLVLGSQAEQYF

abundance: NA
j_gene: TRBJ1-1
d_gene: NA
v_gene: TRBV12-3/TRBV12-4
CDR3aa: CASSLVAGGAFF

abundance: NA
j_gene: TRBJ2-2
d_gene: TRBD2
v_gene: TRBV5-4
CDR3aa: CASRIRGDSGELFF

abundance: NA
j_gene: TRBJ1-2
d_gene: TRBD1
v_gene: TRBV6-5
CDR3aa: CASSEDRVYGYTF

abundance: NA
j_gene: TRBJ1-2
d_gene: NA
v_gene: TRBV4-1
CDR3aa: CASSQQGAYGYTF

abundance: NA
j_gene: TRBJ1-1
d_gene: TRBD1
v_gene: TRBV18
CDR3aa: CASSGGGRGTEAFF

abundance: NA
j_gene: TRBJ2-2
d_gene: TRBD2
v_gene: TRBV5-1
CDR3aa: CASSLEGSGGLFTGELFF

abundance: NA
j_gene: TRBJ2-1
d_gene: NA
v_gene: TRBV11-2
CDR3aa: CASSLVFTTSSYNEQFF